The rows below give T cell receptor beta chains drawn from one sample of a study of beta chain features in type 1 diabetes. Clones were read by immunoSEQ multiplex PCR, and TCRdb kept only the in-frame ones, dropping some. The table shows almost 350,000 clones, with 7% to 9% occurring only once. Sequencing was carried out using central memory CD4+ T cells from blood. The receptors come from a woman aged 18-29 years in good health. The CDR3 runs from the conserved cysteine through the conserved F or W. The order of the fields is D gene, J gene, clone size, V gene, CDR3 DNA, CDR3 protein. A D gene is named only where the DNA matches it firmly. Size is stated for part of the rows, as once, few or many counts, or as a class when the clone is expanded.

TRBD2	TRBJ2-3	few	TRBV10-3	TGTGCCATCAGGACTAGCGGGAGCACAGATACGCAGTATTTT	CAIRTSGSTDTQYF
NA	TRBJ1-2	NA	TRBV4-2	TGTGCCAGCAGCCAGCAGTACAGAGCTAACTATGGCTACACCTTC	CASSQQYRANYGYTF
TRBD2	TRBJ2-3	few	TRBV4-3	TGCGCCAGCAGCCAAAGCCTAGCGGGGCCAACTAGCACAGATACGCAGTATTTT	CASSQSLAGPTSTDTQYF
TRBD1	TRBJ2-7	NA	TRBV5-1	TGCGCCAGCAGCGGAAGACAGGGGATCTACGAGCAGTACTTC	CASSGRQGIYEQYF
NA	TRBJ2-7	NA	TRBV9	TGTGCCAGCAGCGCCGGGGGTTGGGCCTACGAGCAGTACTTC	CASSAGGWAYEQYF
NA	TRBJ2-3	NA	TRBV4-2	TGTGCCAGCAGCCAAGATAAACTAGCCACAGATACGCAGTATTTT	CASSQDKLATDTQYF
NA	TRBJ2-7	NA	TRBV6-6	TGTGCCAGCAGTTACGGGGGCTCCTTCTACGAGCAGTACTTC	CASSYGGSFYEQYF
TRBD2	TRBJ2-3	few	TRBV6-6	TGTGCCAGCAGTGGGACTAGCGGAGGCACAGATACGCAGTATTTT	CASSGTSGGTDTQYF
NA	TRBJ2-1	few	TRBV28	TGTGCCAGCAGTCTCCCGGGACGGGCTGACGATGAGCAGTTCTTC	CASSLPGRADDEQFF
TRBD2	TRBJ2-5	few	TRBV9	TGTGCCAGCAGCGTAGGCGGGAGTGGGGAGAAGACCCAGTACTTC	CASSVGGSGEKTQYF
NA	TRBJ2-2	few	TRBV19	TGTGCCAGTAGTATAGATCTGGGGTACACCGGGGAGCTGTTTTTT	CASSIDLGYTGELFF
NA	TRBJ2-2	few	TRBV5-4	TGTGCCAGCAGCCCAGGGGAGGACACCGGGGAGCTGTTTTTT	CASSPGEDTGELFF
NA	TRBJ2-7	NA	TRBV6-6	TGTGCCAGCAGCCATCCGGGACGGTCAAGCTCCTACGAGCAGTACTTC	CASSHPGRSSSYEQYF
NA	TRBJ2-3	many	TRBV2	TGTGCCAGCAGGCTCTGGGGAAGTGTAGATACGCAGTATTTT	CASRLWGSVDTQYF
NA	TRBJ2-3	few	TRBV6-1	TGTGCCAGCAGTGAACGTGGGGGAGTATCCACAGATACGCAGTATTTT	CASSERGGVSTDTQYF
TRBD1	TRBJ2-3	NA	TRBV6-5	TGTGCCAGCAGCCCCAGGGGGCTTATCGCAGATACGCAGTATTTT	CASSPRGLIADTQYF
NA	TRBJ1-3	many	TRBV4-1	TGCGCCAGCAGCGGCCTACGCTCTGGAAACACCATATATTTT	CASSGLRSGNTIYF
NA	TRBJ2-5	few	TRBV5-1	TGCGCCAGCAGGTCGGCGTTGGCGCGAGAGACCCAGTACTTC	CASRSALARETQYF
NA	TRBJ2-7	many	TRBV7-2	TGTGCCAGCAGCTTAGCGGCGGACGGGAACTCCTACGAGCAGTACTTC	CASSLAADGNSYEQYF
TRBD2	TRBJ2-3	NA	TRBV5-4	TGTGCCAGCCTTCAAACTAGCGGGAGGGCCGAGGGAGATACGCAGTATTTT	CASLQTSGRAEGDTQYF
NA	TRBJ1-2	NA	TRBV28	TGTGCCAGCAGAAGACTCCTGGGGGGCTACACCTTC	CASRRLLGGYTF
NA	TRBJ2-7	NA	TRBV4-3	TGCGCCAGCAGCCAAGGTGGAAGCCAGAGCTACGAGCAGTACTTC	CASSQGGSQSYEQYF
NA	TRBJ2-1	many	TRBV4-3	TGCGCCAGCAGCCAAGAACGAGGGTATGAGCAGTTCTTC	CASSQERGYEQFF
TRBD1	TRBJ2-2	NA	TRBV6-5	TGTGCCACCAACGAACTTCAGGGGGCCGGGGAGCTGTTTTTT	CATNELQGAGELFF
NA	TRBJ2-2	many	TRBV5-4	TGTGCCAGCAGCGGCCGCTATGGCGGGACCGGGGAGCTGTTTTTT	CASSGRYGGTGELFF
TRBD1	TRBJ2-5	NA	TRBV29-1	TGCAGCGTGAGGGGGCTCGCAGAGACCCAGTACTTC	CSVRGLAETQYF
NA	TRBJ2-7	NA	TRBV28	TGTGCCAGCAGTTTAAACTGGGAGCAGTACTTC	CASSLNWEQYF
NA	TRBJ2-1	NA	TRBV6-5	TGTGCCATCAGTGAGCGCAACAATGAGCAGTTCTTC	CAISERNNEQFF
TRBD1	TRBJ2-4	NA	TRBV9	TGTGCCAGCAGCGTAGAACAGGGGAACATTCAGTACTTC	CASSVEQGNIQYF
TRBD1	TRBJ1-1	NA	TRBV19	TGTGCCAGTATTGGACAGGTGGGAACTGAAGCTTTCTTT	CASIGQVGTEAFF
TRBD2	TRBJ2-1	many	TRBV5-4	TGTGCCAGCAGCGACCCTAGCGGGAGGGCCAATGAGCAGTTCTTC	CASSDPSGRANEQFF
NA	TRBJ2-1	many	TRBV5-1	TGCGCCAGCAGCTTTCGTGAGAGCTCCTACAATGAGCAGTTCTTC	CASSFRESSYNEQFF
NA	TRBJ2-1	many	TRBV5-1	TGCGCCAGCAGCTTGGGGAGCGGAACCACCTACAATGAGCAGTTCTTC	CASSLGSGTTYNEQFF
TRBD1	TRBJ2-7	few	TRBV25-1	TGTGCCAGCAGTGTAGGACAGGGCTACGAGCAGTACTTC	CASSVGQGYEQYF
NA	TRBJ2-7	few	TRBV4-1	TGCGCCAGCAGCCAAGAGGCGCGAGCGGGCGAGCAGTACTTC	CASSQEARAGEQYF
NA	TRBJ2-2	once	TRBV7-9	TGTGCCAGCAGCTTAGCCACCCCCAGCACCGGGGAGCTGTTTTTT	CASSLATPSTGELFF
TRBD2	TRBJ2-7	few	TRBV7-2	TGTGCCAGCAGCTCCTGGACTAGCGGGGGTGAGCAGTACTTC	CASSSWTSGGEQYF
TRBD2	TRBJ2-2	NA	TRBV2	TGTGCCAGCTCACCAGGGACTACTCACACCGGGGAGCTGTTTTTT	CASSPGTTHTGELFF